These T cell receptor beta chains were read from a single sample in a study of blood T cells in healthy people across ages. MiXCR was run by TCRdb on the 5' RACE reads, yielding one entry per CDR3 protein. The data hold about a million distinct CDR3 sequences, with around 48% observed a single time. Sequenced: blood. The receptors were gathered from a man aged 25-45 years in good health. The CDR3 runs from the conserved cysteine through the conserved F or W. The order of the fields is CDR3 length, J gene, V gene, clone size, D gene, CDR3 protein, CDR3 DNA. The D gene is left open where the match is weak. For some rows the clone size is stated as once, few or many, or as a class when expanded; others skip it.

>15|TRBJ1-1|TRBV9|NA|NA
CASSVEWGLHTEAFF
TGTGCCAGCAGTGTCGAGTGGGGCTTGCACACTGAAGCTTTCTTT
>14|TRBJ1-1|TRBV2|few|NA
CASSEYRRNTEAFF
TGTGCCAGCAGTGAATATCGAAGGAACACTGAAGCTTTCTTT
>15|TRBJ1-6|TRBV7-2|few|NA
CASSLDAQRGSPLHF
TGTGCCAGCAGCTTAGATGCCCAAAGGGGTTCACCCCTCCACTTT
>15|TRBJ2-7|TRBV5-1|few|TRBD1
CASSSGTDRTYEQYF
TGCGCCAGCAGCTCGGGGACAGACCGAACCTACGAGCAGTACTTC
>13|TRBJ2-1|TRBV10-3|once|TRBD2
CAISALAGNEQFF
TGTGCCATCAGTGCACTAGCGGGGAATGAGCAGTTCTTC
>14|TRBJ2-7|TRBV5-1|NA|NA
CASSSGGVLYEQYF
TGCGCCAGCAGCTCGGGCGGGGTCCTCTACGAGCAGTACTTC
>15|TRBJ2-2|TRBV5-4|NA|NA
CASSFDSRKTGELFF
TGTGCCAGCAGCTTCGACAGTCGAAAAACCGGGGAGCTGTTTTTT
>14|TRBJ1-2|TRBV6-2/TRBV6-3|few|NA
CASTYPGASYGYTF
TGTGCCAGCACCTACCCGGGGGCAAGCTATGGCTACACCTTC
>14|TRBJ2-3|TRBV20-1|NA|NA
CSARDPLARGTQYF
TGCAGTGCTAGAGATCCCCTCGCTAGAGGTACGCAGTATTTT
>11|TRBJ1-5|TRBV2|NA|NA
CASREGEPQHF
TGTGCCAGCCGGGAGGGTGAGCCCCAGCATTTT
>14|TRBJ2-3|TRBV12-3/TRBV12-4|NA|TRBD2
CASNLAGGTDTQYF
TGTGCCAGCAATCTAGCGGGGGGCACAGATACGCAGTATTTT
>13|TRBJ1-2|TRBV2|NA|NA
CASSETRLGGYTF
TGTGCCAGCAGTGAGACTAGGCTGGGTGGCTACACCTTC
>15|TRBJ2-5|TRBV6-2/TRBV6-3|NA|NA
CASSYGGYAGAEQNF
TGTGCCAGCAGTTACGGAGGTTACGCGGGGGCGGAGCAGAACTTC
>17|TRBJ2-1|TRBV21-1|few|NA
CASSPRIRADSYNEQFF
TGTGCCAGCAGCCCCCGAATCCGGGCGGATTCCTACAATGAGCAGTTCTTC
>11|TRBJ2-5|TRBV5-1|many|NA
CASREGETQYF
TGCGCCAGCAGAGAGGGGGAGACCCAGTACTTC
>18|TRBJ2-7|TRBV25-1|NA|NA
CASSELGIGAGSPYEQYF
TGTGCCAGCAGTGAATTGGGTATCGGGGCAGGGTCCCCCTACGAGCAGTACTTC
>16|TRBJ2-1|TRBV6-5|NA|TRBD2
CASSYSPRGGQNEQFF
TGTGCCAGCAGTTACTCCCCCCGCGGGGGGCAAAATGAGCAGTTCTTC
>15|TRBJ1-4|TRBV3-1|NA|NA
CASSHGGATNEKLFF
TGTGCCAGCAGCCATGGGGGGGCAACTAATGAAAAACTGTTTTTT
>13|TRBJ1-6|TRBV20-1|NA|NA
CSARDPKVSPLHF
TGCAGTGCTAGAGATCCGAAGGTTTCACCCCTCCACTTT
>14|TRBJ1-1|TRBV5-1|few|TRBD1
CASSPGTGHDEAFF
TGCGCCAGCAGCCCCGGGACAGGCCATGACGAAGCTTTCTTT
>14|TRBJ2-1|TRBV25-1|few|NA
CASSEDSLYNEQFF
TGTGCCAGCAGTGAAGACAGTTTGTACAATGAGCAGTTCTTC
>12|TRBJ2-1|TRBV6-5|NA|NA
CASRGAANEQFF
TGTGCCAGCAGAGGGGCCGCCAATGAGCAGTTCTTC
>15|TRBJ2-3|TRBV10-3|NA|NA
CAISEPTRSTDTQYF
TGTGCCATCAGTGAGCCGACTAGAAGCACAGATACGCAGTATTTT
>18|TRBJ2-1|TRBV4-3|NA|TRBD2
CASSQVGTSGAIYNEQFF
TGCGCCAGCAGCCAAGTTGGGACTAGCGGGGCGATCTACAATGAGCAGTTCTTC
>14|TRBJ2-7|TRBV27|NA|NA
CASSSQDSNYEQYF
TGTGCCAGCAGTTCCCAAGACAGTAACTACGAGCAGTACTTC
>15|TRBJ1-2|TRBV29-1|many|TRBD1
CSVGQGEERTYGYTF
TGCAGCGTTGGACAGGGTGAAGAAAGGACCTATGGCTACACCTTC
>14|TRBJ2-3|TRBV7-9|NA|NA
CASSQVGLADTQYF
TGTGCCAGCAGCCAAGTCGGACTCGCAGATACGCAGTATTTT
>14|TRBJ2-5|TRBV7-2|once|NA
CASSPGLEGETQYF
TGTGCCAGCAGCCCAGGACTCGAGGGGGAGACCCAGTACTTC
>14|TRBJ1-1|TRBV7-2|few|TRBD1
CASSFGTGVTEAFF
TGTGCCAGCAGCTTCGGGACAGGGGTCACTGAAGCTTTCTTT
>16|TRBJ1-1|TRBV5-1|few|TRBD1
CASSLGQGALNTEAFF
TGCGCCAGCAGCTTGGGGCAGGGGGCTTTGAACACTGAAGCTTTCTTT
>15|TRBJ1-6|TRBV27|few|NA
CASSLYGGGISPLHF
TGTGCCAGCAGTTTATACGGGGGAGGCATTTCACCCCTCCACTTT
>13|TRBJ1-1|TRBV15|NA|TRBD1
CATSLNRGGVAFF
TGTGCCACCAGCTTGAACAGGGGTGGCGTGGCTTTCTTT
>16|TRBJ2-1|TRBV7-9|NA|TRBD1
CASSLIQGESDNEQFF
TGTGCCAGCAGCTTAATTCAGGGGGAGTCGGACAATGAGCAGTTCTTC
>13|TRBJ1-2|TRBV12-3/TRBV12-4|NA|NA
CASSLGGIHGYTF
TGTGCCAGCAGTTTAGGAGGGATCCATGGCTACACCTTC
>15|TRBJ1-5|TRBV6-1|few|NA
CASSGDGYSNQPQHF
TGTGCCAGCAGTGGGGACGGTTATAGCAATCAGCCCCAGCATTTT
>16|TRBJ2-1|TRBV5-6|few|TRBD2
CASREGLAAGYNEQFF
TGTGCCAGCAGAGAAGGACTAGCGGCGGGGTACAATGAGCAGTTCTTC
>17|TRBJ2-1|TRBV6-1|NA|NA
CASRNRLGPNSYNEQFF
TGTGCCAGCAGGAATAGACTAGGTCCCAACTCCTACAATGAGCAGTTCTTC
>15|TRBJ2-1|TRBV4-3|few|TRBD2
CASRLGLAWVDEQFF
TGCGCCAGCCGCCTGGGACTAGCGTGGGTGGATGAGCAGTTCTTC